Listed here is a single T cell receptor beta chain. This entry belongs to a study of blood T cell repertoires in COVID-19. Participants had their cohort set by participant-reported clinical history. In the original analysis: It was from reference gene primer amplification that nucleated cell counts were estimated. Some clones are missing from TCRdb's copy, which holds only in-frame ones; the method was immunoSEQ multiplex PCR. Clonal size and the V and J genes are those of that table, whereas D and trimming came from the DNA. The sample yields about 250,000 clones, roughly 86% seen once. The receptor comes from a woman aged 25 to 39 with acute COVID-19. The sample consisted of PBMCs or T cells enriched from blood (not recorded which).

The chain's CDR3 is CAWISDLDSPLHF. The CDR3 DNA reads as TGTGCCTGGATTTCGGACTTGGATTCACCCCTCCACTTT. This rearrangement joins TRBV30 to TRBJ1-6; D unresolved. Germline CDR1 reads GTSNPN; CDR2 reads SVGIG (reference sequence). The CDR3 has 13 residues. V was trimmed by 4 bases and J by 8 bases, leaving 12 bases between them.